This T cell receptor (beta chain) originates from a study of PD-L1 blockade in urothelial cancer. At the level of the study: Of 28 to 35 patients, about 25 were males with bladder-origin urothelial cancer. Blood analyses occurred 3 weeks (second dose) and 6 weeks post treatment start.

Findings and caveats of the study: By 3 weeks, tumor-associated blood clones had expanded more in durable-benefit patients.

Profiling relied on immunoSEQ multiplex PCR, and the TCRdb table lists in-frame clones only, not all of them. The sample carries about 95,000 clones, nearly 90% recorded once. As to time point: pretreatment peripheral blood. Pretreatment sampling and on-treatment sampling together yielded between 1 and 8 samples for each patient. On this clone: The antigen is not known.

Germline values: CDR1 SGHRS, CDR2 YFSETQ. This CDR3 is built from 13 residues. Trimming left V 5 bases short and J 5 bases short, with 10 bases between. The clonotype comes from a man between 60 and 70 years old with urothelial cancer. The sample was PBMCs, taken around atezolizumab (anti-PD-L1) treatment. This chain links TRBV5-1 with TRBJ2-2, with TRBD2 as a possible D gene (6 bases). The CDR3, as DNA: TGCGCCAGCAGACCGGGAGCTACCGGGGAGCTGTTTTTT. Its translation: CASRPGATGELFF.